This T cell receptor beta chain derives from a study of technical replicates of blood from a few donors. Assay: immunoSEQ multiplex PCR; the TCRdb copy retains only in-frame clones and omits some. The table shows tens of thousands of clones, with approximately 94% occurring only once. V was pared by 6 bases and J by 8 bases, with 10 bases of the junction left unmatched. Germline V gives CDR1 MNHNY, CDR2 SVGAGI (reference sequence). CDR3 length: 14 amino acids. The chain has TRBV6-6 and TRBJ1-2; 9 bases are shared with TRBD1. The sequence derives from a human donor in good health. Sequencing was performed on T cells isolated from PBMCs. The CDR3 DNA reads as TGTGCCAGCAGGCCGGGACAGGGCTTGAAGGGCTACACCTTC. This encodes CASRPGQGLKGYTF.